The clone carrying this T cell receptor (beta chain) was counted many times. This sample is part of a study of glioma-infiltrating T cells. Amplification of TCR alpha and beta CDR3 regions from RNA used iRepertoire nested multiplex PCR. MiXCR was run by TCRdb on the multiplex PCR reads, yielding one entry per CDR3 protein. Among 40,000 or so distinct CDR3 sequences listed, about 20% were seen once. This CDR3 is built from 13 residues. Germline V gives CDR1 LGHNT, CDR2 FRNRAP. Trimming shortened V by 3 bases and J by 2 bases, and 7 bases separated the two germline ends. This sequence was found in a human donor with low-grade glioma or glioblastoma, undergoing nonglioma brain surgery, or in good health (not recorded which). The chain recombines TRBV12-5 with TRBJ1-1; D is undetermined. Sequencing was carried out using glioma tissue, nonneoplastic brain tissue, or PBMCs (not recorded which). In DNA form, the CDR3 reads TGTGCTAGTGGTTTATACGACAACACTGAAGCTTTCTTT. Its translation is CASGLYDNTEAFF.